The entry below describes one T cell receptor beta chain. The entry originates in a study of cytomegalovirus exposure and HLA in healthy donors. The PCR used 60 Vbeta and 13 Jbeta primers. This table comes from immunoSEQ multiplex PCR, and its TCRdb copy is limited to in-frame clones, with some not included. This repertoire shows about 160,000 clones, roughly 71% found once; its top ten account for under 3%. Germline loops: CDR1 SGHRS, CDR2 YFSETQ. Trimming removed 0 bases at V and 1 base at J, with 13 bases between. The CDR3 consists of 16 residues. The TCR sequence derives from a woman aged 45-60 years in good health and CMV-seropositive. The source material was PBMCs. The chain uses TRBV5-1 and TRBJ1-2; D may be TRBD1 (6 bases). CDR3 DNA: TGCGCCAGCAGCTTGGAGGGGGTGACTATTAACTATGGCTACACCTTC. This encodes CASSLEGVTINYGYTF. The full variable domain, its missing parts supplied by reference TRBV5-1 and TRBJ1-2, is KAGVTQTPRYLIKTRGQQVTLSCSPISGHRSVSWYQQTPGQGLQFLFEYFSETQRNKGNFPGRFSGRQFSNSRSEMNVSTLELGDSALYLCASSLEGVTINYGYTFGSGTRLTVV.